The clone carrying this T cell receptor (beta chain) appeared once. The target antigen is unknown. These data come from a study of OX40 agonist ivuxolimab in advanced cancers. General observations from the study: The antigen specificity of the peripheral T cells (those that were expanded) was not determined.

Data came from immunoSEQ multiplex PCR; TCRdb stores just in-frame clones and leaves some out. The sample lists some 72,000 clones; 92% were seen once. The specimen comprised CD4+ or CD8+ T cells sorted from blood, sampled in a trial of the OX40 agonist ivuxolimab. The sequence came from an adult with an advanced solid tumor such as melanoma, head and neck, liver or kidney cancer.

The CDR3 loop is CASSPGTSGNQETQYF. The CDR3 coding sequence is TGTGCCAGCAGTCCCGGGACTAGCGGAAACCAAGAGACCCAGTACTTC. The genes are TRBV6-6 and TRBJ2-5; 11 bases map to TRBD2. The CDR3 covers 16 residues. Germline V gene data show CDR1 as MNHNY and CDR2 as SVGAGI (reference sequence). The V segment lost 5 bases and the J segment 0 bases; nucleotides outside the gene matches: 5.